This T cell receptor beta chain stems from a study of prognosis after radiotherapy for stage I lung cancer (dated by TCRdb to the early 2020s). For the study in its entirety: Approximately 20 stage I NSCLC patients were enrolled in Nanjing, China, between early 2018 and January 2019. The cohort was made up of some 12 men and 6 or 7 women, with a median age of approximately 74 years and an age range of 53 to 84 years. The study sequenced 38 blood samples from around 20 patients, one before and one after SBRT per patient. Using image-guided IMRT or VMAT, SBRT was delivered in 3 to 5 fractions at a biologically effective dose of at least 100 Gy. No patient received concurrent therapy alongside SBRT. The study profiled peripheral blood TCR beta repertoires from stage I NSCLC patients before and after stereotactic body radiotherapy and related them to distant failure. Tumor histology was squamous cell carcinoma in 6 to 8 patients and adenocarcinoma in about a dozen. All patients were considered medically inoperable, owing to comorbidities in approximately 12 and refusal of surgery in seven or eight. About 20% of the 19 patients developed distant metastases after SBRT, at a median of roughly seven months; the other 15 showed no significant progression. Among the enrolled patients, 13 to 15 had newly diagnosed primary stage I lung tumors, while about 5 had oligometastatic NSCLC following surgical resection of the primary tumor.

At least ten counts were recorded for this clonotype. The clone's antigen remains unknown. Per-nucleotide qualities are absent, and no much larger clonotype sits a single base away. A history of other malignancies or of prior chemotherapy or radiotherapy was absent in all patients, and node-negative disease was shown on CT and PET/CT in all patients. At each of two time points, 4.5 to 7.5 milliliters of peripheral venous blood were collected in EDTA tubes. Ficoll-Paque Plus density-gradient centrifugation was used to isolate PBMCs. Right after collection, samples were placed at -80 degrees C and kept there until analysis. On the study overall, not on this receptor specifically: All reported P values were unadjusted for multiple comparisons. Limitations of the study included a small cohort and short follow-up, and the study findings need independent validation. Unique TCR clone counts fell after SBRT (median 10,088 before versus several thousand after; Wilcoxon paired P=0.011). Post-SBRT Shannon entropy and its change from baseline were lower in patients who developed distant metastases; baseline Shannon entropy was not associated with metastases. TRBV and TRBJ usage frequencies reportedly differed by metastasis status, in two V genes at baseline and in fewer than 10 V and two J genes after SBRT. Tumor specificity of expanded TCR clones was not determined.

The germline V gene yields SNHLY for CDR1 and FYNNEI for CDR2. The CDR3 measures 13 amino acids from cysteine to phenylalanine. The DNA shown is the 39-base CDR3, in frame from base 1. The V and J ends are trimmed by 6 bases and 6 bases, leaving 12 bases between them. The TCR beta CDR3 region was amplified from genomic DNA by two rounds of multiplex PCR. In the first round of PCR, primers specific to each TRBV and TRBJ gene were used, and the primer sequences are filed in Chinese patent CN105087789A. Universal primers were used in the second round of PCR. The Roche High Pure PCR Template Preparation Kit was used to extract genomic DNA from the frozen PBMCs. An Illumina HiSeq 3000 was used to sequence the libraries paired-end with 151 bp reads. The study's own analysis went as follows. CutAdapt was used to discard raw reads that did not contain the multiplex PCR primer sequences. High-quality paired reads were merged into contigs with PEAR. By alignment to reference sequences, MiXCR assigned TRB V, D and J gene segments to each contig. To remove sequencing errors, CDR3 sequences were clustered according to base quality and sequence similarity. Diversity was measured as Shannon entropy normalized by the natural log of productive TCR sequence number. Clonality was defined as one minus Shannon entropy divided by the natural log of the number of unique clonotypes. The Youden index of ROC curves was used to select progression-free survival cut-offs for repertoire metrics, and analyses were performed in R 3.5.3. TCRdb reworked the public reads: Q25 trimming with fastp, MiXCR clone assembly, productive beta chains retained. Rows merge per CDR3 protein into single entries with the most common DNA and genes. What appears here as the V and J calls and clone size reflects TCRdb's work, not the paper's. The sample includes nearly 25,000 distinct CDR3 sequences, with around 39% observed a single time. Roughly 21% of the sample lies in the top ten.

This specimen was PBMCs, taken before or after stereotactic body radiation therapy (not recorded which). The receptor comes from a donor aged 50 or older with non-small cell lung cancer. The chain is made from TRBV2 and TRBJ2-1, with TRBD1 tentatively as D gene (6 bases match). The bases are TGTGCCAGCAGCTGGGACATCTCCAATGAGCAGTTCTTC. This sequence encodes CASSWDISNEQFF.